The TCR beta chain described here comes from a study of blood T cell repertoires in COVID-19. TCRdb keeps only in-frame clones here, not all; method: immunoSEQ multiplex PCR. The table lists about 200,000 clones, 80% of them singletons, with 6.5% to 9% in the top ten. Losses at the gene ends were 2 bases for V and 0 bases for J; bases not matched to a gene: 0. This CDR3 is built from 15 residues. Germline lookup yields CDR1 SGHVS and CDR2 FQNEAQ. The sequenced sample consisted of PBMCs or T cells enriched from blood (not recorded which). The rearrangement joins TRBV7-8 to TRBJ2-5, with 10 bases fitting TRBD2. The TCR sequence derives from a woman aged 35 to 49 with acute COVID-19. The CDR3 loop reads CASSLSGGDQETQYF. The CDR3 DNA reads TGTGCCAGCAGCTTAAGCGGGGGGGACCAAGAGACCCAGTACTTC.